A selection of T cell receptor beta chains follows, all from one sample in a study of T cells in Graves' hyperthyroidism and ophthalmopathy. Via MiXCR, TCRdb re-called the multiplex PCR reads, giving one row per CDR3 protein. There are 350,000 to 450,000 distinct CDR3 sequences in the sample; over 11% occur only once, and approximately 29% lies in the top ten. Sequencing used blood. The receptors shown here come from a man aged 45-60 years with Graves' ophthalmopathy. The CDR3 runs from the conserved cysteine through the conserved F or W. A D gene is named only where the DNA matches it firmly. The size of a clone is reported for some rows only, either as once, few or many, or as a class for expanded clones.

clone_size d_call j_call v_call cdr3_aa cdr3_nt
. TRBD2 TRBJ2-2 TRBV5-1 CASSLASGSFGELFF TGCGCCAGCAGCTTGGCTAGCGGTTCGTTCGGGGAGCTGTTTTTT
. . TRBJ1-4 TRBV15 CATSRDLSPVRTTNEKLFF TGTGCCACCAGCAGAGATCTGTCGCCAGTCAGGACAACTAATGAAAAACTGTTTTTT
. TRBD2 TRBJ2-1 TRBV6-1 CASSPLAGGPYNEQFF TGTGCCAGCAGTCCCCTAGCGGGAGGCCCCTACAATGAGCAGTTCTTC
many . TRBJ2-1 TRBV11-2 CASRLAGRRYNEQFF TGTGCCAGCAGGCTAGCAGGGAGACGGTACAATGAGCAGTTCTTC
few TRBD2 TRBJ2-1 TRBV9 CASSVGLAGLSYNEQFF TGTGCCAGCAGCGTCGGTTTGGCGGGACTAAGCTACAATGAGCAGTTCTTC
many TRBD1 TRBJ2-1 TRBV7-9 CASSFVFWGQGYNEQFF TGTGCCAGCAGCTTTGTTTTTTGGGGACAGGGCTACAATGAGCAGTTCTTC
. . TRBJ1-5 TRBV24-1 CATSKTGPNQPQHF TGTGCCACCAGTAAGACAGGACCCAATCAGCCCCAGCATTTT
few . TRBJ2-1 TRBV6-5 CASSYGGHSTYNEQFF TGTGCCAGCAGTTACGGGGGACACTCGACCTACAATGAGCAGTTCTTC
many . TRBJ2-4 TRBV20-1 CSASPQVAKNIQYF TGCAGTGCTAGCCCCCAGGTAGCCAAAAACATTCAGTACTTC
few . TRBJ2-1 TRBV15 CATSRVGSGESYNEQFF TGTGCCACCAGCAGAGTTGGATCGGGAGAGTCCTACAATGAGCAGTTCTTC
many . TRBJ1-1 TRBV4-1 CASSSRDKGDTEAFF TGCGCCAGCAGCAGCCGGGACAAAGGCGACACTGAAGCTTTCTTT
few . TRBJ1-1 TRBV19 CASRIIMGRLNTEAFF TGTGCCAGTAGAATAATTATGGGACGGCTGAACACTGAAGCTTTCTTT
few TRBD2 TRBJ2-1 TRBV10-3 CATQFGSSGTSGRASKYNEQFF TGTGCCACCCAATTCGGGTCTTCCGGGACTAGCGGGAGGGCCTCTAAATACAATGAGCAGTTCTTC
many . TRBJ1-4 TRBV2 CASSAHGINEKLFF TGTGCCAGCAGTGCGCACGGAATTAATGAAAAACTGTTTTTT
many . TRBJ1-3 TRBV18 CASSPRQDAGNTIYF TGTGCCAGCTCACCTAGACAGGACGCTGGAAACACCATATATTTT